Shown below are 20 T cell receptor beta chains from a single sample sequenced in a study of blood T cell repertoires in COVID-19. Produced via immunoSEQ multiplex PCR; TCRdb's table is partial and in-frame only. The table has fewer than 500,000 clones, about nine tenths seen once; the top ten hold more than 1.4%. The sequenced material came from peripheral blood. Source of these receptors: a woman younger than 45 with active or convalescent COVID-19.

The CDR3 sequence is CSASGSYEQFF. The DNA of the CDR3 is TGCAGTGCTAGCGGGAGTTATGAGCAGTTCTTC. The rearrangement links TRBV20-1 to TRBJ2-1; a possible D gene is TRBD2 (6 bases). Trimming left V 3 bases short and J 8 bases short, with 8 bases between. In germline, CDR1 is DFQATT, CDR2 SNEGSKA (reference sequence). This CDR3 spans 11 amino acids.

This chain links TRBV5-1 with TRBJ1-3; 10 bases are shared with TRBD1. V was pared by 3 bases and J by 3 bases, with 3 bases of the junction left unmatched. The germline V gene encodes CDR1 SGHRS and CDR2 YFSETQ. This CDR3 has 15 residues. CDR3 coding DNA: TGCGCCAGCAGCTCGGGACAGGGGAGTGGAAACACCATATATTTT. Its protein is CASSSGQGSGNTIYF.

V gene TRBV5-5 combines with J gene TRBJ2-7; 9 nucleotides match TRBD1. V dropped 4 bases and J dropped 1; count of bases not matched to a gene: 3. The length of the CDR3 is 14 residues. CDR1 is SGHKS and CDR2 is YYEKEE in the germline V gene (reference sequence). The CDR3: CASSRTGESYEQYF. DNA of the CDR3: TGTGCCAGCAGCCGGACAGGGGAATCCTACGAGCAGTACTTC.

V and J are TRBV11-2 and TRBJ1-1; perhaps TRBD1 as D (5 bases). Trimming left V 0 bases short and J 3 bases short, with 11 bases between. Germline-derived CDR1 and CDR2 are SGHAT and FQNNGV. The CDR3 is 15 amino acids. The CDR3, as DNA: TGTGCCAGCAGCTTAGAGGGGGGGATGGACACTGAAGCTTTCTTT. Translating gives CASSLEGGMDTEAFF.

Here the CDR3 DNA reads TGTGCCAGCACCTTCGGCGGGGTTAGCACAGATACGCAGTATTTT. Translating gives CASTFGGVSTDTQYF. The rearrangement joins TRBV6-5 to TRBJ2-3; possibly TRBD2 for D (6 bases). V was cut by 7 bases and J by 0 bases, with 14 bases left in between. Per germline, CDR1 MNHEY and CDR2 SVGAGI. The CDR3 runs to 15 residues.

The chain has TRBV15 and TRBJ1-4, with 7 positions matching TRBD1. Germline CDR1 reads LNHNV; CDR2 reads YYDKDF (reference sequence). The CDR3 is 16 amino acids. V trimming: 3 bases; J trimming: 8 bases; junction bases outside the gene matches: 12. The CDR3: CATSRTPGGPWEKLFF. The CDR3 DNA is TGTGCCACCAGCAGGACACCAGGGGGTCCCTGGGAAAAACTGTTTTTT.

The rearrangement links TRBV27 to TRBJ1-3; TRBD1 matches 9 bases. V dropped 5 bases and J dropped 0; count of bases not matched to a gene: 5. Per germline, CDR1 MNHEY and CDR2 SMNVEV (reference sequence). The CDR3 contains 16 residues. The CDR3 DNA is TGTGCCAGCAGTCCTACGACAGGGGGCTCTGGAAACACCATATATTTT. Amino acid sequence: CASSPTTGGSGNTIYF.

This chain links TRBV14 with TRBJ1-3; no firm D call. In germline, CDR1 is SGHDN, CDR2 FVKESK. V was trimmed by 4 bases and J by 0 bases, leaving 7 bases between them. CDR3 length: 14 residues. The CDR3 DNA reads as TGTGCCAGCAGCCCTACCCACTCTGGAAACACCATATATTTT. It translates to CASSPTHSGNTIYF.

For the CDR3, the DNA is TGTGCCAGCTCACCATCAACCGGGACAACCTCTGGAAACACCATATATTTT. It yields the protein CASSPSTGTTSGNTIYF. The chain couples TRBV18 to TRBJ1-3; D is possibly TRBD1 (6 bases). The CDR3 runs to 17 residues. CDR1 and CDR2 (germline): KGHSH, LQKENI. The germline V and J ends were trimmed by 2 bases and 0 bases, with 14 bases remaining between them. Using reference TRBV18 and TRBJ1-3 for the parts outside the CDR3, the full variable domain is NAGVMQNPRHLVRRRGQEARLRCSPMKGHSHVYWYRQLPEEGLKFMVYLQKENIIDESGMPKERFSAEFPKEGPSILRIQQVVRGDSAAYFCASSPSTGTTSGNTIYFGEGSWLTVV.

The chain's CDR3 is CSARSVDTQYF. The CDR3 nucleotides are TGCAGTGCTCGTAGTGTAGATACGCAGTATTTT. The chain couples TRBV20-1 to TRBJ2-3; D remains ambiguous. The CDR3 sequence is 11 residues long. The V gene's germline CDR1 is DFQATT and CDR2 SNEGSKA (reference sequence). V gave up 5 bases and J gave up 5 bases, with 8 bases separating them.

The gene calls are TRBV6-1 and TRBJ1-2; D ambiguous. The germline gives CDR1 MNHNS, CDR2 SASEGT. V lost 3 bases and J lost 2, with 10 bases in between. The CDR3 loop spans 14 amino acids. The CDR3 spells CASSEAGGNYGYTF. For the CDR3, the DNA is TGTGCCAGCAGTGAGGCGGGAGGGAACTATGGCTACACCTTC.

The CDR3 sequence is CASSEGTEAFF. CDR3 nucleotide sequence: TGTGCCAGCAGCGAGGGAACTGAAGCTTTCTTT. This sequence joins TRBV6-5 and TRBJ1-1; no clear D. Trimming left V 6 bases short and J 5 bases short, with 7 bases between. The CDR3 totals 11 residues. Germline lookup yields CDR1 MNHEY and CDR2 SVGAGI.

The V call is TRBV3-1 (or the pseudogene TRBV3-2), the J call TRBJ1-4; 7 bases map to TRBD1. The CDR3 is 18 residues long. V lost 7 bases and J lost 7; bases outside the gene matches: 21. CDR1 LGHDT and CDR2 YNNKEL come from the germline V gene (reference sequence). DNA for the CDR3: TGTGCCAGCACTTCAGCCAGGGGGTCTCGACCCGAGGGTGAAAAACTGTTTTTT. Its translation is CASTSARGSRPEGEKLFF.

This clone was picked up one time. The chain has TRBV11-2 and TRBJ2-5; 9 nucleotides align to TRBD2. The CDR3 is 16 amino acids. Germline assignment: CDR1 SGHAT and CDR2 FQNNGV. The J segment lost 3 bases and the V segment lost 2 bases, leaving 7 bases of the junction unmatched. The CDR3 sequence: CASSLPLRLAEETQYF. The CDR3 DNA sequence: TGTGCCAGCAGCTTACCTCTTAGACTAGCGGAAGAGACCCAGTACTTC.

This chain joins TRBV7-9 and TRBJ1-1, with D possibly matching TRBD1 (6 bases). Germline V gene lookup returns CDR1 SEHNR and CDR2 FQNEAQ (reference sequence). This CDR3 comprises 13 residues. The germline V and J ends were trimmed by 5 bases and 11 bases, with 18 bases remaining between them. Written as DNA, the CDR3 is TGTGCCAGCAGCGTCGAACAGGGCCGGAGGGCTTTCTTT. It yields the protein CASSVEQGRRAFF.

This chain links TRBV3-1 (or the pseudogene TRBV3-2) with TRBJ1-1; possibly TRBD1 for D (6 bases). V gave up 1 base and J gave up 5 bases, with 14 bases separating them. The germline CDR1 and CDR2 sequences are LGHDT and YNNKEL (reference sequence). The CDR3 has 15 residues. Here the CDR3 reads CASSQVGGARTEAFF. The CDR3 region has the DNA TGTGCCAGCAGCCAAGTTGGGGGGGCGCGTACTGAAGCTTTCTTT.

This chain uses TRBV10-3 with TRBJ2-7, with 7 bases that match TRBD2. Germline CDR1 and CDR2: ENHRY and SYGVKD. The CDR3 totals 12 residues. V gave up 8 bases and J gave up 3 bases; unmatched junction bases: 4. CDR3 protein: CAISREGYEQYF. In nucleotides, the CDR3 is TGTGCCATCTCGAGGGAGGGCTACGAGCAGTACTTC.

The chain is built from TRBV19 and TRBJ1-3, with D maybe TRBD1 (6 bases). CDR1 LNHDA and CDR2 SQIVND come from the germline V gene (reference sequence). Trimming removed 6 bases from V and 1 base from J, with 13 bases in between. This CDR3 has 15 residues. The CDR3 loop is CASSRQAVSGNTIYF. Here the CDR3 DNA reads TGTGCCAGTAGCCGACAGGCAGTTTCTGGAAACACCATATATTTT. Looking up the rest from reference TRBV19 and TRBJ1-3 gives the full variable domain: DGGITQSPKYLFRKEGQNVTLSCEQNLNHDAMYWYRQDPGQGLRLIYYSQIVNDFQKGDIAEGYSVSREKKESFPLTVTSAQKNPTAFYLCASSRQAVSGNTIYFGEGSWLTVV.

The table lists this clone with a few counts. The chain carries TRBV11-2 and TRBJ1-4; tentatively, D is TRBD1 (5 bases). The CDR3 is 15 residues long. The V end was cut by 1 base, the J end by 8 bases, with 14 bases between. Germline V gene lookup returns CDR1 SGHAT and CDR2 FQNNGV. CDR3 DNA: TGTGCCAGCAGCTTAGTAAGGGGATTGGGGGAAAAACTGTTTTTT. Its translation is CASSLVRGLGEKLFF.

The J gene is TRBJ1-6, the V gene TRBV5-8; D uncertain. Germline CDR1 is SGHTS and CDR2 is YDEGEE. The CDR3 covers 13 residues. V gave up 2 bases and J gave up 7 bases, with 7 bases separating them. The chain's CDR3 is CASSFRQNSPLHF. The CDR3 bases are TGTGCCAGCAGCTTCCGACAAAATTCACCCCTCCACTTT. Complete variable domain (other parts from reference TRBV5-8 and TRBJ1-6): EAGVTQSPTHLIKTRGQQATLRCSPISGHTSVYWYQQALGLGLQFLLWYDEGEERNRGNFPPRFSGRQFPNYSSELNVNALELEDSALYLCASSFRQNSPLHFGNGTRLTVT.